The sample holds many counts of the clone carrying this T cell receptor (beta chain). Its target is not known. This sample was taken from a study of regulatory T cells in long-lasting Graves disease. General study findings and limits: Whereas about a thousand public clonotypes were shared by new patients, persistent patients shared more, at roughly 3,000.

This CDR3 spans 16 amino acids. V gave up 4 bases and J gave up 5 bases; unmatched junction bases: 7. Germline-derived CDR1 and CDR2 are KGHDR and SFDVKD. Arm-PCR with iRepertoire HTBI primers amplified the CDR3 regions for these TCR beta libraries. A single record per CDR3 protein comes from TCRdb applying MiXCR to the multiplex PCR reads. Among about 540,000 distinct CDR3 sequences listed, approximately 13% were seen once. Time point in this sample: newly diagnosed GD, antithyroid drugs for less than 3 months. Extracted RNA from PBMCs served as the source of the TCR library. These records were also assigned to another study, of T cells in Graves' hyperthyroidism and ophthalmopathy.

V and J are TRBV24-1 and TRBJ2-1; 10 bases agree with TRBD2. The sequence was collected from a man younger than 45 with Graves disease. The specimen comprised peripheral blood mononuclear cells (PBMCs), sampled at new diagnosis, from a patient treated with antithyroid drugs. CDR3 sequence reads: CATSEFSGRPNNEQFF. The CDR3 DNA sequence: TGTGCCACCAGTGAGTTTAGCGGGAGGCCTAACAATGAGCAGTTCTTC.